This T cell receptor beta chain was found in a study of blood T cell repertoires in COVID-19. Across the study: COVID-19 samples, acute and convalescent, were from the United States, Italy and Spain. From T cells, B-cell-depleted T cells, or PBMCs came the material, which was cDNA or gDNA.

This clone was seen only once. Participant age was roughly 18 to 95 years, and participants resided in about two dozen US areas. Participant reports of clinical history set cohort assignment. Germline V CDR1 and CDR2: SGHTA, FQGNSA. This CDR3 contains 16 residues. V lost 5 bases and J lost 4; bases outside the gene matches: 9. Here immunoSEQ multiplex PCR was the method, and the copy in TCRdb shows in-frame clones only, minus some. The sample lists 230,000 or so clones, roughly four fifths seen once, with roughly 3.2% in the top ten. V is TRBV7-2 and J is TRBJ2-5; 11 nucleotides line up with TRBD1. Material for sequencing was PBMCs or T cells enriched from blood (not recorded which). This clonotype originated in a man between 45 and 60 years old who had recovered from COVID-19. The CDR3 sequence is CASSDRRTGGLETQYF. The CDR3 DNA follows: TGTGCCAGCAGCGACCGCCGGACAGGGGGCCTAGAGACCCAGTACTTC.